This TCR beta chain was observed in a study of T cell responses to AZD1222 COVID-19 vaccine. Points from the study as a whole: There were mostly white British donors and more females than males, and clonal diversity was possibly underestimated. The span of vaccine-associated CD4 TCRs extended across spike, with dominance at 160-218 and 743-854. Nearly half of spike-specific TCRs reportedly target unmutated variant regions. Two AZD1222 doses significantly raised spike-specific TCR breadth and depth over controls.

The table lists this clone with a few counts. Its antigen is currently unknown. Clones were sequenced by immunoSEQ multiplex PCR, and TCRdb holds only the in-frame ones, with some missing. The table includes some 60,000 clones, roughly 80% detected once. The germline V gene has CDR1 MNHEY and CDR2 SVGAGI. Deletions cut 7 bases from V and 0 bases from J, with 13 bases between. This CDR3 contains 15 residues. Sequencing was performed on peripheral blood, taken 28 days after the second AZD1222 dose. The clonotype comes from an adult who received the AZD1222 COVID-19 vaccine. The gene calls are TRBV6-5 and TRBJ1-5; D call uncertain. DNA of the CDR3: TGTGCCAGCACTTCCCGTGGTGATAGCAATCAGCCCCAGCATTTT. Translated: CASTSRGDSNQPQHF.